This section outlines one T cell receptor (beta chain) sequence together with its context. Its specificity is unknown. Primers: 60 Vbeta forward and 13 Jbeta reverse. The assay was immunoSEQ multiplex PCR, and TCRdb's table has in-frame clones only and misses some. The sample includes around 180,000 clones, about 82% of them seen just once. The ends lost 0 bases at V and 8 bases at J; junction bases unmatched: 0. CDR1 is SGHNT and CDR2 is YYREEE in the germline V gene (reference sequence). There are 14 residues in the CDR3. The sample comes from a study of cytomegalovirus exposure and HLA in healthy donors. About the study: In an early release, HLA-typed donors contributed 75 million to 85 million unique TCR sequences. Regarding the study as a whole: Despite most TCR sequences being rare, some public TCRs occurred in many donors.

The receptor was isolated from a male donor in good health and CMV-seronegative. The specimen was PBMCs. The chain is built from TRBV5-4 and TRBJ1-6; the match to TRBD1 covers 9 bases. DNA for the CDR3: TGTGCCAGCAGCTTGGGGACAGGGGATTCACCCCTCCACTTT. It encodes CASSLGTGDSPLHF.